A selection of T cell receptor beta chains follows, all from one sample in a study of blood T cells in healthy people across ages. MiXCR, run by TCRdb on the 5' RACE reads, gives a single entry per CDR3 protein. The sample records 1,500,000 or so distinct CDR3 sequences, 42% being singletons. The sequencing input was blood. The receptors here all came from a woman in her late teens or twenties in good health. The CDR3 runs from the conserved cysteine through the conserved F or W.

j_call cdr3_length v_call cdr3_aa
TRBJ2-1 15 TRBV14 CASSLLGRLGDEQFF
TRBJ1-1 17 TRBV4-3 CASSQDNGQGGPTEAFF
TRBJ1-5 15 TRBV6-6 CASRPVQGRNQPQHF
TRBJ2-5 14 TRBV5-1 CASNPLVGGETQYF
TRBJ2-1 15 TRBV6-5 CASSSDRSAYNEQFF
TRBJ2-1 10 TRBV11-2 CASSSVEQFF
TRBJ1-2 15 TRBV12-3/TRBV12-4 CATRGGQDGDYGYTF
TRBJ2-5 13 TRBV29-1 CSVKREGSHEQYF
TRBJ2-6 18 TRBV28 CASSFPGGGLSGANVLTF
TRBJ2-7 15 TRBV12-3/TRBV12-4 CASSPRQDSSYEQYF
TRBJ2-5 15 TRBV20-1 CSARSPGENQETQYF
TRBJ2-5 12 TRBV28 CASSDYRETQYF
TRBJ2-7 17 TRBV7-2 CASSLMTSANLWYEQYF
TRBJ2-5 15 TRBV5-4 CASSWGTSPYNEQYF
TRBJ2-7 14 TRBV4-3 CASGPNSVGYEQYF
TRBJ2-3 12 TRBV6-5 CAAGVSTDTQYF
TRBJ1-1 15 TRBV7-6 CASRLGMTWNTEAFF
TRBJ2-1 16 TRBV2 CASSDRDRGSYNEQFF
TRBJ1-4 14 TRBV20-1 CSARGNRNNEKLFF
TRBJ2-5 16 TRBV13 CASSFIDRAYQETQYF
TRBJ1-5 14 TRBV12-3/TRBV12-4 CASSQQGRNQPQHF
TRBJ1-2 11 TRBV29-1 CSVDRDYGYTF
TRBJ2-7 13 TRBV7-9 CASSFYTSYEQYF
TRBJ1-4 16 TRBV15 CATSVFPGTGNEKLFF
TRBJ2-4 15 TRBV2 CATKSGGLAKNIQYF
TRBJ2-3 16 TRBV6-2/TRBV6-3 CASSYGGRVSTDTQYF
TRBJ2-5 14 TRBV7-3 CASSQDSLQETQYF
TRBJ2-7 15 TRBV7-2 CASTLGQGMTYEQYF
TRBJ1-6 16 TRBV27 CASSFGQGFNNSPLHF
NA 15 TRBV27 CASSPGQGGDYEQYF
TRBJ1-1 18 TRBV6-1 CASTRGRGAGGVNTEAFF
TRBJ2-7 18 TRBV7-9 CASSSTRTSGRPSYEQYF
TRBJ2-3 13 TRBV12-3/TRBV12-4 CASSRRMTDTEYF
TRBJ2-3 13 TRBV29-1 CSVERPTRDTQYF
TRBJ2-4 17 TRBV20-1 CSAPGQGAVMAKNIQYF
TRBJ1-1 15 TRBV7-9 CASSRPDRVNTEAFF
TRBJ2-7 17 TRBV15 CATSAGLAGESSYEQYF
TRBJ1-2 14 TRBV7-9 CASSVGTGGSGYTF
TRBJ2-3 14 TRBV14 CASSQEDYTDTQYF
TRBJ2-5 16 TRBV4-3 CASSQEERTGSNEQYF
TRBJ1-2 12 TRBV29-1 CSVSEGAHGYTF
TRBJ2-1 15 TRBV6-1 CASRQGLAAYNEQFF
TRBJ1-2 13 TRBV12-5 CASGLASGGGYTF
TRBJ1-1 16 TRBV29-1 CSVDGVGTAKNTEAFF
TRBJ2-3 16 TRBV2 CASSTGLADNTDTQYF
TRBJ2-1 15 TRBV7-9 CASSPSGGQNNEQFF
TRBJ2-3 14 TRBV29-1 CSVVLGVGADTQYF
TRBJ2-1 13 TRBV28 CASSSPAGNEQFF
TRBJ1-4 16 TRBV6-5 CASSWTGRATNEKLFF
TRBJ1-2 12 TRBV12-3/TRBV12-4 CASSYRPGGYTF
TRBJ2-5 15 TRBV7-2 CASSSDRLARETQYF
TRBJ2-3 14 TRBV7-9 CASSSRQDRDKQYF
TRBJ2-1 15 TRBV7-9 CASSPRGGLNSEQFF
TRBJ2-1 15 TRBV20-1 CSARDNWGIRNEQFF
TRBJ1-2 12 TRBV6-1 CATRRQDYGYTF
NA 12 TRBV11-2 CASCGNRETQYF
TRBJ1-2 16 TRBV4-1 CASSQDRGLGEYSYTF
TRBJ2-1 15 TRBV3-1 CASSHLAEDYNEQFF
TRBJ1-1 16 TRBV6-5 CASSYSRVSTNTEAFF
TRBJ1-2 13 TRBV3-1 CASSQLTRDSYTF